This is a list of T cell receptor beta chains from one sample in a study of CD8 T cells in Susac syndrome. TCRdb re-called the immunoSEQ multiplex PCR reads with MiXCR, one entry per CDR3 protein. The data contain around 160,000 distinct CDR3 sequences, over 85% of them seen just once; the ten biggest clones take up 0.14%. The sequenced sample was CD4+ T cells from PBMCs. The receptors derive from a human donor in good health. Both conserved end residues are part of each CDR3. A D gene is named only where the DNA matches it firmly. Size tells how often a clone was seen (once, few, many) or the class of an expanded clone, and some rows leave it out.

J	size	D	V	CDR3	DNA
TRBJ2-5	NA	NA	TRBV7-2	CASSLFTSSQYF	TGTGCCAGCAGCCTTTTTACTAGCTCTCAGTACTTC
TRBJ1-5	NA	TRBD1	TRBV30	CAWSVRGLSNQPQHF	TGTGCCTGGAGTGTAAGGGGGCTAAGCAATCAGCCCCAGCATTTT
TRBJ2-3	NA	NA	TRBV9	CASNPGPTDTQYF	TGTGCCAGCAACCCGGGACCCACAGATACGCAGTATTTT
TRBJ2-5	NA	NA	TRBV11-2	CASRNMATQYF	TGTGCCAGCAGAAACATGGCGACCCAGTACTTC
TRBJ2-2	NA	NA	TRBV20-1	CSARDPWGTGELFF	TGCAGTGCTAGAGATCCGTGGGGGACCGGGGAGCTGTTTTTT
TRBJ1-2	NA	TRBD1	TRBV7-8	CASSPVTGEGDYGYTF	TGTGCCAGCAGCCCCGTAACAGGGGAAGGAGATTATGGCTACACCTTC
TRBJ1-2	NA	NA	TRBV19	CASKEEANYGYTF	TGTGCCAGTAAGGAGGAAGCTAACTATGGCTACACCTTC
TRBJ2-5	NA	NA	TRBV2	CASRRQRGRETQYF	TGTGCCAGCCGCCGGCAGCGCGGTAGAGAGACCCAGTACTTC
TRBJ2-3	few	NA	TRBV7-3	CASSLVRTDTQYF	TGTGCCAGCAGCTTGGTTCGCACAGATACGCAGTATTTT
TRBJ2-1	once	TRBD2	TRBV5-1	CASSGLGTSGVNEQFF	TGCGCCAGCAGCGGACTCGGGACTAGCGGGGTCAATGAGCAGTTCTTC
TRBJ2-5	NA	NA	TRBV19	CASSTPDFQETQYF	TGTGCCAGTAGTACCCCCGACTTCCAAGAGACCCAGTACTTC
TRBJ2-5	NA	NA	TRBV5-1	CASSLRGPQETQYF	TGCGCCAGCAGCTTGAGGGGACCTCAAGAGACCCAGTACTTC
TRBJ1-3	NA	NA	TRBV28	CASFRSLGNTIYF	TGTGCCAGCTTTCGGTCGTTGGGAAACACCATATATTTT
TRBJ2-2	NA	TRBD1	TRBV20-1	CSARPPGTGTGELFF	TGCAGTGCTAGACCTCCCGGGACAGGGACCGGGGAGCTGTTTTTT
TRBJ2-3	few	NA	TRBV27	CASSPWGDTQYF	TGTGCCAGCAGTCCATGGGGTGATACGCAGTATTTT
TRBJ2-7	NA	NA	TRBV9	CASGEGGQYEQYF	TGTGCCAGCGGCGAGGGGGGGCAATACGAGCAGTACTTC
TRBJ2-7	NA	TRBD1	TRBV7-9	CASSWDSSYEQYF	TGTGCCAGCAGCTGGGACAGCTCCTACGAGCAGTACTTC
TRBJ1-5	NA	NA	TRBV4-2	CASSPFGPNQPQHF	TGTGCCAGCAGCCCATTTGGACCAAATCAGCCCCAGCATTTT
TRBJ2-3	NA	NA	TRBV7-3	CASSSGGRGTDTQYF	TGTGCCAGCAGCTCGGGGGGCCGTGGCACAGATACGCAGTATTTT
TRBJ2-2	NA	NA	TRBV12-3/TRBV12-4	CASSPTPTLKTGELFF	TGTGCCAGCAGCCCCACTCCCACCCTAAAGACCGGGGAGCTGTTTTTT
TRBJ1-1	NA	NA	TRBV5-6	CASSPVNGEAFF	TGTGCCAGCAGCCCAGTTAATGGTGAAGCTTTCTTT
TRBJ2-1	NA	TRBD2	TRBV12-3/TRBV12-4	CASSLRGGDLASYNEQFF	TGTGCCAGCAGTTTACGCGGGGGAGACCTTGCTTCCTACAATGAGCAGTTCTTC
TRBJ2-6	NA	NA	TRBV30	CAWSVASGANVLTF	TGTGCCTGGAGTGTCGCCTCTGGGGCCAACGTCCTGACTTTC
TRBJ1-5	NA	TRBD1	TRBV6-1	CASRAPGTGLQPQHF	TGTGCCAGCAGGGCACCCGGGACAGGGCTTCAGCCCCAGCATTTT
TRBJ1-4	NA	NA	TRBV25-1	CASSGGEKLFF	TGTGCCAGCAGTGGGGGGGAAAAACTGTTTTTT
TRBJ1-5	NA	NA	TRBV14	CASSQDIESPQHF	TGTGCCAGCAGCCAAGATATCGAGTCGCCCCAGCATTTT
TRBJ2-5	once	NA	TRBV5-1	CASSLEEETQYF	TGCGCCAGCAGCTTGGAGGAAGAGACCCAGTACTTC
TRBJ1-1	NA	NA	TRBV3-1	CASSALGQGEAFF	TGTGCCAGCAGCGCTCTTGGGCAGGGGGAAGCTTTCTTT
TRBJ2-1	NA	TRBD1	TRBV2	CASSETGAYTGQFF	TGTGCCAGCAGTGAAACAGGGGCGTACACGGGGCAGTTCTTC
TRBJ2-5	NA	TRBD1	TRBV28	CASVKQGQETQYF	TGTGCCAGCGTCAAACAGGGGCAAGAGACCCAGTACTTC
TRBJ2-7	NA	TRBD1	TRBV6-5	CASKRGQGSDEQYF	TGTGCCAGCAAGAGGGGACAGGGGAGTGACGAGCAGTACTTC
TRBJ2-7	NA	NA	TRBV7-7	CASSLECEQYF	TGTGCTAGCAGCTTAGAGTGCGAGCAGTACTTC
TRBJ2-1	NA	NA	TRBV18	CASSPPQGGTNEQFF	TGTGCCAGCTCACCACCACAGGGCGGTACAAATGAGCAGTTCTTC